Listed below are T cell receptor beta chains from one sample, sequenced in a study of blood T cell repertoires in COVID-19. Here immunoSEQ multiplex PCR was the method, and the copy in TCRdb shows in-frame clones only, minus some. The profile shows a few hundred thousand clones, around nine tenths of them singletons. The sequencing input was PBMCs or T cells enriched from blood (not recorded which). These receptors all stem from a woman in her thirties or forties who had recovered from COVID-19. Both conserved end residues are part of each CDR3. A D gene is named only where the DNA matches it firmly. Not all rows give a size; the values are once, few, many and, for expanded clones, a class.

size | J | V | D | length | CDR3 | DNA
few | TRBJ2-5 | TRBV9 | . | 13 | CASSVGAQETQYF | TGTGCCAGCAGCGTAGGCGCCCAAGAGACCCAGTACTTC
. | TRBJ2-3 | TRBV19 | TRBD2 | 17 | CASSIGPRDYYADTQYF | TGTGCCAGTAGTATAGGGCCTCGGGACTACTACGCAGATACGCAGTATTTT
once | TRBJ1-4 | TRBV11-3 | TRBD1 | 14 | CASSLEGGVEKLFF | TGTGCCAGCAGCTTAGAAGGGGGCGTAGAAAAACTGTTTTTT
. | TRBJ2-7 | TRBV9 | TRBD2 | 17 | CASSPGLAGANPHEQYF | TGTGCCAGCAGCCCTGGACTAGCGGGAGCCAACCCCCACGAGCAGTACTTC
. | TRBJ1-5 | TRBV5-5 | TRBD1 | 15 | CASSLVQGAHQPQHF | TGTGCCAGCAGCTTGGTACAGGGGGCGCATCAGCCCCAGCATTTT
. | TRBJ1-1 | TRBV2 | TRBD1 | 16 | CASSNGQGTMNTEAFF | TGTGCCAGCAGTAACGGACAGGGGACCATGAACACTGAAGCTTTCTTT
. | TRBJ2-2 | TRBV7-2 | . | 15 | CASSLGAGLFGELFF | TGTGCCAGCAGCTTAGGGGCAGGGCTATTCGGGGAGCTGTTTTTT
few | TRBJ2-2 | TRBV6-5 | . | 15 | CASRLGLSNTGELFF | TGTGCCAGCAGACTCGGACTATCGAACACCGGGGAGCTGTTTTTT
. | TRBJ1-6 | TRBV15 | . | 14 | CATSRDSFESPLHF | TGTGCCACCAGCAGAGATAGTTTCGAATCACCCCTCCACTTT
. | TRBJ2-3 | TRBV7-9 | TRBD2 | 14 | CASSPGGSTDTQYF | TGTGCCAGTTCACCGGGGGGAAGCACAGATACGCAGTATTTT
. | TRBJ2-1 | TRBV7-3 | TRBD2 | 17 | CASSFGPTSGGGSEQFF | TGTGCCAGCAGCTTTGGCCCCACTAGCGGGGGGGGGAGTGAGCAGTTCTTC
. | TRBJ1-1 | TRBV7-9 | . | 16 | CASSLASGYRGTEAFF | TGTGCCAGCAGCTTAGCGAGCGGGTATCGGGGCACTGAAGCTTTCTTT
. | TRBJ1-3 | TRBV30 | . | 13 | CAWSDGSGNTIYF | TGTGCCTGGAGTGACGGCTCTGGAAACACCATATATTTT
. | TRBJ1-5 | TRBV4-3 | TRBD1 | 16 | CASSPATIRGQQPQHF | TGCGCCAGCAGCCCAGCGACAATCAGGGGGCAGCAGCCCCAGCATTTT
. | TRBJ2-1 | TRBV30 | . | 15 | CAWSEEGGPLWEQFF | TGTGCCTGGAGCGAAGAGGGGGGGCCCCTTTGGGAGCAGTTCTTC
. | TRBJ2-1 | TRBV7-2 | TRBD2 | 19 | CASSSPGGRGEGAYNEQFF | TGTGCCAGCAGCTCCCCGGGGGGGCGAGGGGAAGGCGCCTACAATGAGCAGTTCTTC
once | TRBJ1-2 | TRBV19 | TRBD1 | 14 | CASQSRDRGGGYTF | TGTGCCAGTCAGTCCCGGGACAGGGGAGGTGGCTACACCTTC
. | TRBJ2-1 | TRBV5-6 | . | 15 | CASSLPGSSYNEQFF | TGTGCCAGCAGTTTACCGGGTAGCTCCTACAATGAGCAGTTCTTC
. | TRBJ2-7 | TRBV28 | TRBD1 | 13 | CASRGQGLSEQYF | TGTGCCAGCAGGGGACAGGGGTTGAGCGAGCAGTACTTC
. | TRBJ1-5 | TRBV19 | . | 13 | CASTGQNNQPQHF | TGTGCCAGTACCGGACAAAATAATCAGCCCCAGCATTTT
medium-sized | TRBJ1-1 | TRBV7-3 | . | 14 | CASSSGHSNTEAFF | TGTGCCAGCAGCTCCGGACATTCGAACACTGAAGCTTTCTTT
few | TRBJ1-2 | TRBV5-1 | . | 11 | CASSLRGGYTF | TGCGCCAGCAGCTTGCGAGGAGGCTACACCTTC
. | TRBJ2-1 | TRBV7-2 | TRBD2 | 17 | CASSLGLAGGAQGEQFF | TGTGCCAGCAGCTTAGGGCTGGCGGGGGGGGCCCAGGGTGAGCAGTTCTTC
. | TRBJ1-2 | TRBV7-3 | . | 14 | CASSLGAGYGGYTF | TGTGCCAGCAGCTTAGGTGCAGGGTACGGTGGCTACACCTTC
. | TRBJ1-5 | TRBV19 | TRBD1 | 16 | CASSIAFQGAVQPQHF | TGTGCCAGTAGTATAGCCTTTCAGGGGGCAGTTCAGCCCCAGCATTTT
. | TRBJ1-2 | TRBV29-1 | . | 11 | CSVEGGQAYTF | TGCAGCGTTGAAGGAGGGCAAGCCTACACCTTC
. | TRBJ2-4 | TRBV20-1 | . | 10 | CSGQRGQEGF | TGCAGCGGCCAGAGAGGGCAGGAGGGCTTC
. | TRBJ1-3 | TRBV7-6 | . | 15 | CASSLGAPDGNTIYF | TGTGCCAGCAGCTTGGGGGCCCCCGACGGAAACACCATATATTTT
. | TRBJ1-1 | TRBV7-2 | . | 11 | CAQHRGTEAFF | TGTGCCCAGCATAGGGGAACTGAAGCTTTCTTT
. | TRBJ2-1 | TRBV4-1 | TRBD2 | 17 | CASSQEGSASGDNEQFF | TGCGCCAGCAGCCAAGAGGGTTCGGCTAGCGGGGACAATGAGCAGTTCTTC
. | TRBJ2-1 | TRBV19 | TRBD2 | 15 | CASSLTSGTYNEQFF | TGTGCCAGTAGTCTCACTAGCGGGACTTACAATGAGCAGTTCTTC
. | TRBJ2-7 | TRBV9 | TRBD2 | 15 | CASSVDAGGQHEQYF | TGTGCCAGCAGCGTAGACGCGGGGGGCCAGCACGAGCAGTACTTC
. | TRBJ2-5 | TRBV9 | TRBD1 | 14 | CASSAATGVETQYF | TGTGCCAGCAGCGCCGCTACAGGGGTTGAGACCCAGTACTTC
. | TRBJ2-5 | TRBV7-9 | . | 16 | CASSLVWEIQEETQYF | TGTGCCAGCAGCTTAGTATGGGAGATTCAAGAAGAGACCCAGTACTTC
. | TRBJ2-7 | TRBV19 | TRBD2 | 17 | CASSILAGGPVAYEQYF | TGTGCCAGTAGTATCCTAGCGGGAGGGCCTGTAGCCTACGAGCAGTACTTC
. | TRBJ1-2 | TRBV5-4 | . | 14 | CASSLWTGVRGYTF | TGTGCCAGCAGCCTTTGGACGGGGGTAAGGGGCTACACCTTC
. | TRBJ2-7 | TRBV4-1 | TRBD2 | 16 | CASSQEASGRSYEQYF | TGCGCCAGCAGCCAAGAGGCTAGCGGGAGGTCGTACGAGCAGTACTTC
. | TRBJ2-3 | TRBV5-8 | . | 14 | CASTIGGGADTQYF | TGTGCCAGCACCATCGGAGGGGGCGCAGATACGCAGTATTTT
. | TRBJ1-1 | TRBV25-1 | . | 15 | CASSEVGSMNTEAFF | TGTGCCAGCAGTGAAGTAGGGAGCATGAACACTGAAGCTTTCTTT
once | TRBJ2-7 | TRBV11-2 | . | 15 | CASSLDRASGNEQYF | TGTGCCAGCAGCTTAGATAGGGCCTCAGGGAACGAGCAGTACTTC
. | TRBJ1-6 | TRBV2 | . | 13 | CASSAEGNSPLHF | TGTGCCAGCAGTGCGGAGGGGAATTCACCCCTCCACTTT
. | TRBJ2-2 | TRBV19 | . | 16 | CASSLAPEDNTGELFF | TGTGCCAGTAGTCTGGCTCCGGAGGATAACACCGGGGAGCTGTTTTTT
. | TRBJ2-7 | TRBV28 | . | 13 | CASSFNRNYEQYF | TGTGCCAGCAGTTTCAACAGAAACTACGAGCAGTACTTC
. | TRBJ2-7 | TRBV9 | TRBD2 | 15 | CASSLGGTGGREQYF | TGTGCCAGCAGCCTCGGGGGGACCGGGGGACGCGAGCAGTACTTC
. | TRBJ1-5 | TRBV7-8 | TRBD1 | 15 | CASSEDRLGNQPQHF | TGTGCCAGCAGCGAGGACAGGTTGGGGAATCAGCCCCAGCATTTT
. | TRBJ1-5 | TRBV6-5 | . | 12 | CASSLYGQPQHF | TGTGCCAGCAGTTTGTACGGTCAGCCCCAGCATTTT
. | TRBJ2-3 | TRBV6-2/TRBV6-3 | TRBD2 | 16 | CASSSHASGATDTQYF | TGTGCCAGCAGTTCCCACGCTAGCGGGGCCACAGATACGCAGTATTTT
. | TRBJ2-5 | TRBV7-2 | . | 14 | CASSWGLVQETQYF | TGTGCCAGCAGCTGGGGACTTGTCCAAGAGACCCAGTACTTC
. | TRBJ2-5 | TRBV7-9 | . | 16 | CASSTIPGHIQETQYF | TGTGCCAGCAGCACCATACCGGGACATATACAAGAGACCCAGTACTTC
. | TRBJ2-7 | TRBV7-9 | . | 16 | CASSSYPGQFPYEQYF | TGTGCCAGCAGCTCGTATCCCGGACAGTTCCCCTACGAGCAGTACTTC
once | TRBJ2-7 | TRBV3-1/TRBV3-2 | . | 14 | CASSPEITGSEQYF | TGTGCCAGCAGCCCTGAAATTACAGGGAGCGAGCAGTACTTC
. | TRBJ2-5 | TRBV9 | . | 15 | CASSPGLLGPETQYF | TGTGCCAGCAGCCCCGGACTGTTAGGTCCGGAGACCCAGTACTTC
. | TRBJ2-7 | TRBV27 | . | 12 | CASSRGPYEQYF | TGTGCCAGCAGTAGGGGTCCCTACGAGCAGTACTTC
. | TRBJ2-7 | TRBV7-7 | TRBD2 | 15 | CASSLAGGAFSEQYF | TGTGCTAGCAGCTTAGCCGGGGGGGCGTTCAGCGAGCAGTACTTC
. | TRBJ1-5 | TRBV29-1 | TRBD1 | 13 | CSVLDRVDQPQHF | TGCAGCGTCCTTGACAGGGTTGATCAGCCCCAGCATTTT
. | TRBJ2-5 | TRBV3-1/TRBV3-2 | TRBD2 | 14 | CASRPPGGRETQYF | TGTGCCAGCAGACCCCCGGGGGGGAGAGAGACCCAGTACTTC
. | TRBJ2-3 | TRBV5-8 | TRBD2 | 15 | CASSWGGTVTDTQYF | TGTGCCAGCAGCTGGGGAGGGACTGTCACAGATACGCAGTATTTT